This T cell receptor beta chain appears in the sequencing data of a study of blood T cell repertoires in COVID-19. Methods used by the authors: Amplification of reference gene primers provided the estimated nucleated cell counts. Clones were read by immunoSEQ multiplex PCR, and TCRdb kept only the in-frame ones, dropping some. V and J calls and clone size are those listed in that table; D and trimming were worked out from the DNA. Of nearly 350,000 clones listed, approximately 82% are singletons. The CDR3 extends over 15 amino acids. Looked up from germline, CDR1 is GTSNPN and CDR2 is SVGIG (reference sequence). With V trimmed by 2 bases and J by 0 bases, 7 bases remained unmatched.

Sequenced input: peripheral blood. This sequence joins TRBV30 and TRBJ2-7; TRBD1 matches at 7 bases. The origin of this receptor is a man aged 25 to 40 with active or convalescent COVID-19. CDR3: CAWSLGQARSYEQYF. The CDR3 coding sequence is TGTGCCTGGAGTCTTGGACAGGCTCGCTCCTACGAGCAGTACTTC.